Each of the 32 T cell receptor beta chains below was sequenced from the same sample in a study of cytomegalovirus exposure and HLA in healthy donors. The PCR ran on 60 Vbeta and 13 Jbeta primers. Produced via immunoSEQ multiplex PCR; TCRdb's table is partial and in-frame only. This sample yields 50,000 to 65,000 clones, of which roughly 80% are seen a single time; 20% to 25% belongs to the top ten. The sequenced sample consisted of PBMCs. The source of these receptors is a woman between 40 and 55 years old in good health and CMV-seropositive.

The rearrangement links TRBV30 to TRBJ2-3, with 10 bases fitting TRBD2. This CDR3 comprises 15 residues. Germline CDR1 GTSNPN, CDR2 SVGIG (reference sequence). J lost 6 bases, V lost 7 bases, and 13 bases had no gene match. CDR3 residues: CAFATSGVRRDTQYF. For the CDR3, the DNA is TGTGCCTTCGCTACTAGCGGGGTACGGAGGGATACGCAGTATTTT.

The table lists this clone with a few counts. This chain connects TRBV6-5 to TRBJ2-7; D gene uncertain. CDR3 length: 12 amino acids. The ends were cut back, 7 bases at V and 6 bases at J, with 13 bases in the middle. Germline lookup yields CDR1 MNHEY and CDR2 SVGAGI. CDR3: CASTPRVGEQYF. The CDR3, as DNA: TGTGCCAGCACACCTCGGGTAGGCGAGCAGTACTTC.

CDR3 sequence (DNA): TGCAGCGTTCTCCCCGGGCGGGCTTTAAGCTCCTACAATGAGCAGTTCTTC. Translation gives CSVLPGRALSSYNEQFF. V gene TRBV29-1 combines with J gene TRBJ2-1, with TRBD2 as a possible D gene (5 bases). Trimming took 5 bases from V and 0 from J, leaving 20 bases between them. CDR3 size: 17 residues. Per germline, CDR1 SQVTM and CDR2 ANQGSEA.

The chain employs TRBV19 and TRBJ1-4; weak D call: TRBD1 (6 bases). The CDR3 length is 14 residues. Per the germline V gene, CDR1 is LNHDA and CDR2 is SQIVND (reference sequence). V was shortened by 3 bases and J by 4 bases, with 9 bases between the two germline ends. CDR3 DNA sequence: TGTGCCAGTAGTATGGGACACGGTAATGAAAAACTGTTTTTT. Its translation: CASSMGHGNEKLFF.

In this sample, this clone turned up a few times. The chain recombines TRBV6-6 with TRBJ2-1; D unresolved. V lost 5 bases to trimming and J lost 8 bases, with 13 bases between them. CDR1 and CDR2 (germline): MNHNY, SVGAGI (reference sequence). The CDR3 is made up of 13 amino acids. The CDR3 DNA reads as TGTGCCAGCAGTAACCGCCCCCGAGATGAGCAGTTCTTC. Translating it yields CASSNRPRDEQFF.

This sequence joins TRBV11-2 and TRBJ1-2, with 7 bases aligning to TRBD1. This CDR3 has 13 residues. The ends lost 0 bases at V and 8 bases at J; junction bases unmatched: 3. Looked up from germline, CDR1 is SGHAT and CDR2 is FQNNGV. CDR3 region: CASSLEDRRGYTF. CDR3 DNA sequence: TGTGCCAGCAGCTTAGAGGACAGGAGGGGCTACACCTTC.

This chain connects TRBV14 to TRBJ1-3, with no clear D. Germline CDR1 and CDR2: SGHDN and FVKESK. V was clipped by 0 bases and J by 0 bases, with 9 bases between them. This CDR3 is 16 amino acids long. This CDR3 reads CASSQDRASSGNTIYF. In nucleotides, the CDR3 is TGTGCCAGCAGCCAAGATCGAGCGAGCTCTGGAAACACCATATATTTT.

The rearrangement uses TRBV9 and TRBJ2-7, with 8 nucleotides matching TRBD1. This CDR3 contains 14 residues. V gave up 3 bases and J gave up 5 bases; unmatched junction bases: 7. Per germline, CDR1 SGDLS and CDR2 YYNGEE. The CDR3 sequence is CASSASPDRDEQYF. As DNA, the CDR3 is TGTGCCAGCAGCGCGAGTCCGGACAGGGACGAGCAGTACTTC.

V gene TRBV6-5 combines with J gene TRBJ2-2; possible D gene TRBD1, 6 bases. CDR1 and CDR2 (germline): MNHEY, SVGAGI. CDR3 length: 15 amino acids. Trimming took off 4 bases at V and 0 bases at J, with 9 bases between the two ends. The CDR3 is CASSSGTPNTGELFF. The CDR3 nucleotides are TGTGCCAGCAGTTCCGGGACACCGAACACCGGGGAGCTGTTTTTT.

This clone was observed once. For the CDR3, the DNA is TGCGCCAGCAGCCCAGGGGTAGGTTCCTACGAGCAGTACTTC. Residues: CASSPGVGSYEQYF. The J gene is TRBJ2-7, the V gene TRBV4-3, with TRBD1 as a possible D gene (6 bases). The CDR3 is 14 amino acids. The germline V and J ends were trimmed by 4 bases and 1 base, with 11 bases remaining between them. CDR1 and CDR2 from the germline V gene are LGHNA and YSLEER.

This chain uses TRBV5-8 with TRBJ2-7, with TRBD1 identical over 8 bases. With 0 bases clipped from V and 0 bases from J, the junction kept 5 bases outside the gene matches. The CDR3 runs 16 residues. Germline loops: CDR1 SGHTS, CDR2 YDEGEE. The CDR3 sequence is CASSLVGTGYSYEQYF. The CDR3 coding sequence is TGTGCCAGCAGCTTGGTCGGGACAGGCTACTCCTACGAGCAGTACTTC.

The chain uses TRBV7-7 and TRBJ2-3, with 12 bases lining up with TRBD2. CDR1 and CDR2 (germline): SSHAT, FNYEAQ (reference sequence). Losses at the gene ends were 1 base for V and 3 bases for J; bases not matched to a gene: 2. The CDR3 runs 16 residues. CDR3 coding DNA: TGTGCCAGCAGCTTAGGACTAGCGGGGGCGACAGATACGCAGTATTTT. As protein: CASSLGLAGATDTQYF.

The V call is TRBV29-1, the J call TRBJ2-1; D remains unclear. Germline lookup yields CDR1 SQVTM and CDR2 ANQGSEA. Trimming shortened V by 1 base and J by 6 bases, and 7 bases separated the two germline ends. The CDR3 runs to 12 residues. This CDR3 is CSVEVVPNEQFF. The DNA for the CDR3 is TGCAGCGTTGAAGTAGTTCCCAATGAGCAGTTCTTC.

The V and J genes are TRBV5-1 and TRBJ2-1; 10 nucleotides align to TRBD1. This CDR3 spans 15 amino acids. The germline CDR1 and CDR2 sequences are SGHRS and YFSETQ. Unmatched junction bases numbered 3, after V lost 6 bases and J lost 0 bases. As DNA, the CDR3 is TGCGCCAGCATCCGGACAGGGGGCTCCTACAATGAGCAGTTCTTC. This encodes CASIRTGGSYNEQFF. Drawing the rest from reference TRBV5-1 and TRBJ2-1, the complete variable domain is KAGVTQTPRYLIKTRGQQVTLSCSPISGHRSVSWYQQTPGQGLQFLFEYFSETQRNKGNFPGRFSGRQFSNSRSEMNVSTLELGDSALYLCASIRTGGSYNEQFFGPGTRLTVL.

The chain is built from TRBV7-2 and TRBJ2-3, with 10 positions matching TRBD2. The V and J ends lost 2 bases and 5 bases, in that order; junction bases with no gene match: 4. Per the germline V gene, CDR1 is SGHTA and CDR2 is FQGNSA. The CDR3 covers 15 residues. The CDR3 nucleotides are TGTGCCAGCAGCTTATCAGCGGGGGGGGGAGATACGCAGTATTTT. Translating it yields CASSLSAGGGDTQYF.

The chain has TRBV7-7 and TRBJ2-1; possible D gene TRBD2, 6 bases. The CDR3 consists of 11 residues. Germline CDR1 and CDR2: SSHAT and FNYEAQ (reference sequence). V dropped 5 bases and J dropped 9 bases, with 8 bases sitting between them. The CDR3 DNA sequence: TGTGCCAGCAGCATCGGGGGTGAGCAGTTCTTC. Its protein is CASSIGGEQFF.

V is TRBV6-1 and J is TRBJ1-5; D is undetermined. Trimming cost V 6 bases and J 5 bases, with 11 bases left between them. Germline V CDR1 and CDR2: MNHNS, SASEGT. CDR3 length: 13 residues. Written as DNA, the CDR3 is TGTGCCAGCAGCCCCCTGAGCGATCAGCCCCAGCATTTT. Encoded protein: CASSPLSDQPQHF.

The chain is built from TRBV15 and TRBJ2-3; 10 bases map to TRBD2. V was pared by 1 base and J by 5 bases, with 3 bases of the junction left unmatched. This CDR3 spans 15 amino acids. Germline loops: CDR1 LNHNV, CDR2 YYDKDF (reference sequence). The chain's CDR3 is CATSRGRTSGDTQYF. CDR3 nucleotides: TGTGCCACCAGCAGAGGACGGACTAGCGGAGATACGCAGTATTTT.

The CDR3 DNA reads TGTGCCAGCAGTACTGCAGGGTTTGAAGCTTTCTTT. It translates to CASSTAGFEAFF. The J gene is TRBJ1-1, the V gene TRBV11-1; a possible D gene is TRBD1 (5 bases). V was clipped by 6 bases and J by 7 bases, with 12 bases between them. This CDR3 is 12 amino acids long. The germline gives CDR1 SGHAT, CDR2 FQDESV (reference sequence).

The chain couples TRBV5-1 to TRBJ1-4; no reliable D call. This CDR3 spans 13 amino acids. V gave up 2 bases and J gave up 7 bases, with 9 bases separating them. CDR1 SGHRS and CDR2 YFSETQ come from the germline V gene. The CDR3 reads CASSLEISEKLFF. The CDR3 DNA sequence: TGCGCCAGCAGCTTAGAAATTAGTGAAAAACTGTTTTTT.

This clone was seen only a few times. V is TRBV6-1 and J is TRBJ2-3; TRBD2 matches at 16 bases. The ends lost 1 base at V and 4 bases at J; junction bases unmatched: 5. CDR3 size: 18 residues. Germline values: CDR1 MNHNS, CDR2 SASEGT. The CDR3 spells CASSEVPGTSGGADTQYF. In nucleotides, the CDR3 is TGTGCCAGCAGTGAAGTCCCCGGGACTAGCGGGGGGGCAGATACGCAGTATTTT.

The chain has TRBV4-3 and TRBJ2-1; 7 bases are shared with TRBD1. The V gene's germline CDR1 is LGHNA and CDR2 YSLEER. V lost 0 bases, J lost 12 bases, and 5 bases stayed unmatched. CDR3 length: 13 amino acids. The CDR3 protein is CASSQDRRTGQFF. The CDR3 DNA reads TGCGCCAGCAGCCAAGATAGGAGGACAGGGCAGTTCTTC.

This clone is a singleton in its sample. The rearrangement uses TRBV6-7 and TRBJ2-7; TRBD2 matches at 8 bases. TRBV6-7 is treated as an ORF (open reading frame) with a function not yet certain. V gave up 7 bases and J gave up 2 bases; unmatched junction bases: 7. The CDR3 covers 14 residues. The CDR3 loop reads CASTERGKPYEQYF. The CDR3 nucleotides read TGTGCCAGCACCGAGCGGGGGAAACCCTACGAGCAGTACTTC.

A remark on this clone: Germline and junction disagree at one end, which may indicate a read error. The sample carries other DNA sequences with the same CDR3. J is TRBJ1-1 and V is TRBV6-5, with D maybe TRBD1 (6 bases). This CDR3 region has 13 residues. Germline values: CDR1 MNHEY, CDR2 SVGAGI. The CDR3 region has the DNA TGTGCCAGCAGTAAGGACAGCAACACTGAAGCTTTTTTT. It encodes CASSKDSNTEAFF.

The J gene is TRBJ1-5, the V gene TRBV27; TRBD1 matches at 10 bases. CDR1 is MNHEY and CDR2 is SMNVEV in the germline V gene (reference sequence). This CDR3 has 17 amino acids. The V and J ends lost 5 bases and 6 bases, in that order; junction bases with no gene match: 13. The CDR3 sequence is CASSPMGTGVERQPQHF. CDR3 bases: TGTGCCAGCAGTCCTATGGGGACAGGGGTGGAACGTCAGCCCCAGCATTTT.

With regard to this clone: One end of the junction is discordant with germline, which a read error may explain. V usage is TRBV7-9 and J usage is TRBJ1-1, with D perhaps matching TRBD1 (5 bases). Germline-derived CDR1 and CDR2 are SEHNR and FQNEAQ (reference sequence). CDR3 length equals 15 residues. CDR3 protein: CSSSLSPGHNTEAFF. CDR3 coding DNA: TGTTCCAGCAGCTTATCCCCAGGACACAACACTGAAGCTTTCTTT.

This clone was seen a few times. The rearrangement links TRBV2 to TRBJ2-5; 11 positions match TRBD1. CDR3 length equals 15 residues. With 6 bases clipped from V and 4 bases from J, the junction kept 7 bases outside the gene matches. Per the germline V gene, CDR1 is SNHLY and CDR2 is FYNNEI. The CDR3 sequence: CASSRTGGIGETQYF. The DNA of the CDR3 is TGTGCCAGCAGCCGGACAGGGGGCATTGGAGAGACCCAGTACTTC.

The chain combines TRBV23-1 with TRBJ1-1, with 11 bases identical to TRBD1. TRBV23-1 is labeled an ORF, and its function is uncertain. With V trimmed by 7 bases and J by 10 bases, 5 bases remained unmatched. This CDR3 has 12 amino acids. CDR3 sequence: CASNLGQGGAFF. CDR3 nucleotides: TGCGCCAGCAACCTGGGACAGGGGGGAGCTTTCTTT.

This chain links TRBV5-4 with TRBJ2-7, with TRBD1 identical over 7 bases. This CDR3 region has 14 residues. V trimming: 3 bases; J trimming: 0 bases; junction bases outside the gene matches: 3. Germline CDR1 SGHNT, CDR2 YYREEE (reference sequence). CDR3 coding DNA: TGTGCCAGCAGCTACGACAGGGACTCCTACGAGCAGTACTTC. This codes for CASSYDRDSYEQYF.

Only a few counts were recorded for this clone. This chain links TRBV7-8 with TRBJ2-1, with D possibly TRBD2 on 6 matching bases. Trimming pared 0 bases from V and 1 base from J, leaving 10 bases between. Germline V gene lookup returns CDR1 SGHVS and CDR2 FQNEAQ. The CDR3 spans 16 residues. In DNA form, the CDR3 reads TGTGCCAGCAGCTTAGCCGGGAGCGGGTCCTACAATGAGCAGTTCTTC. As protein: CASSLAGSGSYNEQFF. The entire variable domain, with the rest obtained from reference TRBV7-8 and TRBJ2-1, is as follows: GAGVSQSPRYKVAKRGQDVALRCDPISGHVSLFWYQQALGQGPEFLTYFQNEAQLDKSGLPSDRFFAERPEGSVSTLKIQRTQQEDSAVYLCASSLAGSGSYNEQFFGPGTRLTVL.

Note on this clone: The sample has other DNA sequences that encode this CDR3 too. The chain uses TRBV2 and TRBJ1-5, with D unclear. Germline values: CDR1 SNHLY, CDR2 FYNNEI. The CDR3 covers 13 residues. V lost 7 bases to trimming and J lost 0 bases, with 7 bases between them. CDR3 region: CASKRDSNQPQHF. The CDR3 nucleotides are TGTGCCAGCAAGCGAGATAGCAATCAGCCCCAGCATTTT.

The chain is built from TRBV30 and TRBJ1-5; no clear D. There are 13 residues in the CDR3. CDR1 is GTSNPN, CDR2 SVGIG, per germline (reference sequence). V shed 1 base and J shed 0 bases, with 4 bases lying between them. The CDR3 region is CAWSDGSNQPQHF. CDR3 nucleotides: TGTGCCTGGAGTGACGGTAGCAATCAGCCCCAGCATTTT.